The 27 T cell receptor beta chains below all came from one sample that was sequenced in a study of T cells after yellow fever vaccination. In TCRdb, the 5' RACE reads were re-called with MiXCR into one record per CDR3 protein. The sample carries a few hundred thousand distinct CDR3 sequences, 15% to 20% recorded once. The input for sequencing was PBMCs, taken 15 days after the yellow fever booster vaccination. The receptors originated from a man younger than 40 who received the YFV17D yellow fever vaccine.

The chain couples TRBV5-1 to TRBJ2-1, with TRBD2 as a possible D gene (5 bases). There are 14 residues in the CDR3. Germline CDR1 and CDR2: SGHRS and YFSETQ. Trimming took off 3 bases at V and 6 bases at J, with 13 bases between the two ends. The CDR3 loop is CASSYPVEGNEQFF. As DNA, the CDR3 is TGCGCCAGCAGCTACCCAGTCGAGGGCAATGAGCAGTTCTTC.

The CDR3 here is CASSFENTEAFF. CDR3 sequence (DNA): TGTGCCAGCAGTTTCGAAAACACTGAAGCTTTCTTT. The rearrangement uses TRBV12-3 or TRBV12-4 and TRBJ1-1, with D uncertain. This CDR3 comprises 12 residues. The V end lost 3 bases, the J end lost 2 bases, and 4 bases lay between the germline ends.

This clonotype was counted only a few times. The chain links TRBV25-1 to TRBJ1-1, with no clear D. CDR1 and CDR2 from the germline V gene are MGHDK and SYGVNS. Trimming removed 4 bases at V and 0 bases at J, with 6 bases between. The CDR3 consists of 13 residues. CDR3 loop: CASSVYMNTEAFF. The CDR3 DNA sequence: TGTGCCAGCAGTGTTTACATGAACACTGAAGCTTTCTTT.

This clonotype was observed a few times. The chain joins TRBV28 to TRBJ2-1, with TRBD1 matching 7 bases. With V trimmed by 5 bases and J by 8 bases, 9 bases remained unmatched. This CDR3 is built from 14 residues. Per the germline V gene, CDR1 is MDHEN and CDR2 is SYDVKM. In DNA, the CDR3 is TGTGCCAGCAGTCACGGAACAGGGGCTTATGAGCAGTTCTTC. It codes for CASSHGTGAYEQFF. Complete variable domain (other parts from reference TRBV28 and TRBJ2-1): DVKVTQSSRYLVKRTGEKVFLECVQDMDHENMFWYRQDPGLGLRLIYFSYDVKMKEKGDIPEGYSVSREKKERFSLILESASTNQTSMYLCASSHGTGAYEQFFGPGTRLTVL.

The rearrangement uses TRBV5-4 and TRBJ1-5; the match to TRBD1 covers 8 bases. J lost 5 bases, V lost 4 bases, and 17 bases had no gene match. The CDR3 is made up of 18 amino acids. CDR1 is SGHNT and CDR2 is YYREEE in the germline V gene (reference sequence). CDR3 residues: CASSALGSGTGRDQPQHF. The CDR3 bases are TGTGCCAGCAGCGCCCTTGGTTCCGGGACAGGTCGCGATCAGCCCCAGCATTTT.

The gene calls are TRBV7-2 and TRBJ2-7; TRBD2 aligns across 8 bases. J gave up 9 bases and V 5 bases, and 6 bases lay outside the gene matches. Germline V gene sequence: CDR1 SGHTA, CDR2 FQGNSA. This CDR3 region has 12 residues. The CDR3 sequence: CASSGTSRTQYF. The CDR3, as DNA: TGTGCCAGCAGCGGGACTAGTCGGACGCAGTACTTC. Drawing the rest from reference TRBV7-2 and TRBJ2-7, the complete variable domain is GAGVSQSPSNKVTEKGKDVELRCDPISGHTALYWYRQSLGQGLEFLIYFQGNSAPDKSGLPSDRFSAERTGGSVSTLTIQRTQQEDSAVYLCASSGTSRTQYFGPGTRLTVT.

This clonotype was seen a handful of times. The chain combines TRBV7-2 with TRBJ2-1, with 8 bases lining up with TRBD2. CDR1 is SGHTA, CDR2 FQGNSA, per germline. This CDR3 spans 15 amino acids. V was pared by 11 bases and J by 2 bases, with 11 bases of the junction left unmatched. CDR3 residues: CAGLQSAGAYNEQFF. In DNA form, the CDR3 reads TGTGCCGGCCTCCAGTCAGCGGGAGCCTACAATGAGCAGTTCTTC.

The CDR3 nucleotides are TGCGCCAGCAGCTTGCCCCGGGACAGCCGGGACTGGGGCACAGATACGCAGTATTTT. It specifies CASSLPRDSRDWGTDTQYF. The chain couples TRBV5-1 to TRBJ2-3, with D possibly being TRBD1 (7 bases). The CDR3 loop spans 19 amino acids. Trimming left V 1 base short and J 1 base short, with 22 bases between. Germline V gene lookup returns CDR1 SGHRS and CDR2 YFSETQ.

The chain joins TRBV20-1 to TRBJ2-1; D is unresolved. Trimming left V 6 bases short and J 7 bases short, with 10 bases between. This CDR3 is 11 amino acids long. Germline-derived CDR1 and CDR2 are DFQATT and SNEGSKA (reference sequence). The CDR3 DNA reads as TGCAGTGCCGCTCTACCTAATGAGCAGTTCTTC. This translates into CSAALPNEQFF.

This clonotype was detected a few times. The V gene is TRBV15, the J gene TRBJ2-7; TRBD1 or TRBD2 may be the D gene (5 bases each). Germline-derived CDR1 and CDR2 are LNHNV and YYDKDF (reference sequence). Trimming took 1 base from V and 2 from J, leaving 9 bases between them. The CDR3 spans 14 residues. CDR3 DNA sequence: TGTGCCACCAGCAGAGGGGACCCTGCCTACGAGCAGTACTTC. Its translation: CATSRGDPAYEQYF. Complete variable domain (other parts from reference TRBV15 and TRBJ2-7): DAMVIQNPRYQVTQFGKPVTLSCSQTLNHNVMYWYQQKSSQAPKLLFHYYDKDFNNEADTPDNFQSRRPNTSFCFLDIRSPGLGDTAMYLCATSRGDPAYEQYFGPGTRLTVT.

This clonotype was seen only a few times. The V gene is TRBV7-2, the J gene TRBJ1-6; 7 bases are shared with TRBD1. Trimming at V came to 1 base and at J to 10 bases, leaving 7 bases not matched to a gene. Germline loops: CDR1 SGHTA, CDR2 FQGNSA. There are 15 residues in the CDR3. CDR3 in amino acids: CASSLVDRVNSPLHF. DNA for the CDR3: TGTGCCAGCAGCTTAGTAGACAGGGTTAACTCACCCCTCCACTTT.

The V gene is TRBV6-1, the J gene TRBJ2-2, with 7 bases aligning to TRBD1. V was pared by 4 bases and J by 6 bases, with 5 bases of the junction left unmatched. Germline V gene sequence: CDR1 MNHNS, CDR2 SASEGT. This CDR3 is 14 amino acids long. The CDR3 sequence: CASSAQGPAGELFF. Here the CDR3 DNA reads TGTGCCAGCAGTGCACAGGGGCCCGCCGGGGAGCTGTTTTTT.

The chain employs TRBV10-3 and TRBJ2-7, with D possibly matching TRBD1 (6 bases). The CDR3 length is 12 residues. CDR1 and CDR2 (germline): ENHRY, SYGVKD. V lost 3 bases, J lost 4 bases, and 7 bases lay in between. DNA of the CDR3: TGTGCCATCAGTGATAGGGGGTACGAGCAGTACTTC. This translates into CAISDRGYEQYF.

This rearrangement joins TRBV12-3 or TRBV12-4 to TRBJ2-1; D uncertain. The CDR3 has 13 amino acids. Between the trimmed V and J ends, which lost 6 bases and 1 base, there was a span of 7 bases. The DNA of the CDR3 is TGTGCCAGCAGATGGGAATCCTACAATGAGCAGTTCTTC. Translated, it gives CASRWESYNEQFF.

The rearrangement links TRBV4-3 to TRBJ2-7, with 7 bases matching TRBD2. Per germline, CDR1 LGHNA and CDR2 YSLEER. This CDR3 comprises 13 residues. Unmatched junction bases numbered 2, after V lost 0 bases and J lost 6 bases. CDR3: CASSQETSFEQYF. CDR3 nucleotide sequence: TGCGCCAGCAGCCAAGAGACTAGCTTCGAGCAGTACTTC.

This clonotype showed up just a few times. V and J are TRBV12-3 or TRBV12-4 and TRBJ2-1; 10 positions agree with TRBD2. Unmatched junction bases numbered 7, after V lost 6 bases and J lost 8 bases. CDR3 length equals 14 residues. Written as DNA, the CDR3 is TGTGCCAGCAGGTCGGCTAGCGGGAGCTATGAGCAGTTCTTC. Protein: CASRSASGSYEQFF.

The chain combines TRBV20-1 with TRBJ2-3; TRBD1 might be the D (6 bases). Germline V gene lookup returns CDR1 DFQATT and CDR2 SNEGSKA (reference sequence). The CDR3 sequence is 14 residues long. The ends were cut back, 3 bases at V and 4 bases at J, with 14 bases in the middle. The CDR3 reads CSASSGGVPDTQYF. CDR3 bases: TGCAGTGCTAGTTCTGGGGGCGTACCAGATACGCAGTATTTT.

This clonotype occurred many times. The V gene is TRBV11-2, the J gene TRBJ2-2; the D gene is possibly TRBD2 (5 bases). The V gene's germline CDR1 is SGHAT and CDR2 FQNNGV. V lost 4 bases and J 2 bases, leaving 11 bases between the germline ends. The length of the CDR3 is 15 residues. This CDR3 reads CASSSRDHNTGELFF. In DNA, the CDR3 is TGTGCCAGCAGCTCCCGGGATCACAACACCGGGGAGCTGTTTTTT.

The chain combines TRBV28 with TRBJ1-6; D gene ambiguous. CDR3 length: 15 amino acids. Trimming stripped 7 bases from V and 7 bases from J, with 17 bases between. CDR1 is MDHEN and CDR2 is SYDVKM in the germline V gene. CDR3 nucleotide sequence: TGTGCCAGCACTACTTTCCCGGGCCAAAATTCACCCCTCCACTTT. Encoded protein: CASTTFPGQNSPLHF.

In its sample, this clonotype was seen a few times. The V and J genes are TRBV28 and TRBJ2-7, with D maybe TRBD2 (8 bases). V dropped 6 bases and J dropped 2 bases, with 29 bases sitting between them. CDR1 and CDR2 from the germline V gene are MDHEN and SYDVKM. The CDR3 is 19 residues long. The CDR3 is CASSSRTGPTGTRAYEQYF. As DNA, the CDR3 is TGTGCCAGCAGCTCCAGGACAGGCCCGACCGGGACTAGAGCCTACGAGCAGTACTTC.

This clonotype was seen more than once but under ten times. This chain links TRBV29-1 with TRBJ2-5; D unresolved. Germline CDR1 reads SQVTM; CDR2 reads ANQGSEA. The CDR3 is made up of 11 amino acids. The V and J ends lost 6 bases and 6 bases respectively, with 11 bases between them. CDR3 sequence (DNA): TGCAGCGTGGGCACCAAAAAGACCCAGTACTTC. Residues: CSVGTKKTQYF.

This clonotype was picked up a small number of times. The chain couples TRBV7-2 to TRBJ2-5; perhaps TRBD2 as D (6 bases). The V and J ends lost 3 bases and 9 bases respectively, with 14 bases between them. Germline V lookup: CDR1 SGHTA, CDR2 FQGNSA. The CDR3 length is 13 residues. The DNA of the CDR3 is TGTGCCAGCAGCTTGGCAGGCCCGGGGGCCCAGTACTTC. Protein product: CASSLAGPGAQYF.

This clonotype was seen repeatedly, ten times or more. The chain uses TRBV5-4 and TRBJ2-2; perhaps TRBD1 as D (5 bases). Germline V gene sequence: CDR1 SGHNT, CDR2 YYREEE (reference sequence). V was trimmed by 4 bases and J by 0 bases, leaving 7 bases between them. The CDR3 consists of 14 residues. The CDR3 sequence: CASSRTSNTGELFF. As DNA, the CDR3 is TGTGCCAGCAGCCGGACATCGAACACCGGGGAGCTGTTTTTT.

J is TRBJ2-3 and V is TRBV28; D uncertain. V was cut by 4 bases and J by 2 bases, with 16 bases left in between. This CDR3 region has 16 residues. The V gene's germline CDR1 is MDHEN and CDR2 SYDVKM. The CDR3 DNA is TGTGCCAGCAGTTCCCGACTCAACGCGAACACAGATACGCAGTATTTT. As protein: CASSSRLNANTDTQYF.

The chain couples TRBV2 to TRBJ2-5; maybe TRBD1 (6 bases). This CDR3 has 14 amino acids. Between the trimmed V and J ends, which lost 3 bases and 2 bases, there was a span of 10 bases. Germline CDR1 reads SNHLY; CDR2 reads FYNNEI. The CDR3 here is CASSDRTGQETQYF. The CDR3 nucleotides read TGTGCCAGCAGTGATCGTACAGGGCAAGAGACCCAGTACTTC.

The CDR3 sequence: CASSLRWESDTQYF. The DNA of the CDR3 is TGTGCCAGCAGCCTTCGGTGGGAGTCAGATACGCAGTATTTT. The chain uses TRBV27 and TRBJ2-3; TRBD2 might be the D (5 bases). CDR3 length: 14 residues. Trimming left V 6 bases short and J 4 bases short, with 14 bases between. The V gene's germline CDR1 is MNHEY and CDR2 SMNVEV (reference sequence).

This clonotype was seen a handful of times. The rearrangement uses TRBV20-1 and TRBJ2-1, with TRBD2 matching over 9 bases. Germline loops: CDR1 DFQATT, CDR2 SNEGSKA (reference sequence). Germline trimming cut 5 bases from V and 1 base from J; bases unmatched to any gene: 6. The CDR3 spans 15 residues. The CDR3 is CSASQAGGSYNEQFF. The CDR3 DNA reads TGCAGTGCTTCCCAGGCGGGAGGGTCCTACAATGAGCAGTTCTTC.